This T cell receptor beta chain was documented in a study of beta chain features in type 1 diabetes. Findings and caveats of the study: The study found moderately but significantly shorter TCRB CDR3s in all four CD4+ subsets of Type 1 diabetes patients. VDJ junctions in type 1 diabetes patients carried more deletions and fewer insertions.

This CDR3 region has 16 residues. Germline lookup yields CDR1 SEHNR and CDR2 FQNEAQ (reference sequence). Between the trimmed V and J ends, which lost 2 bases and 1 base, there was a span of 11 bases. In the case of this clone: The antigen remains unidentified.

Of the isolated RNA, all was reverse transcribed, and so the sequenced material was expressed TCRB transcripts. This table comes from immunoSEQ multiplex PCR, and its TCRdb copy is limited to in-frame clones, with some not included. The sample has 300,000 to 450,000 clones, around 10% seen once; the top ten hold about 0.64%. The clonotype was recovered from a man aged 30 to 39 with type 1 diabetes. V and J are TRBV7-9 and TRBJ2-2; D may be TRBD1 (5 bases). The sequenced sample consisted of central memory CD4+ T cells from blood. CDR3 nucleotide sequence: TGTGCCAGCAGCTTAAGTCAGGGATGGAACACCGGGGAGCTGTTTTTT. As protein: CASSLSQGWNTGELFF.